Presented here are 18 T cell receptor beta chains from one specimen sequenced in a study of response to subunit inactivated influenza vaccine. MiXCR, run by TCRdb on the RT-PCR reads, gives a single entry per CDR3 protein. The data contain about 520,000 distinct CDR3 sequences, 25% of them seen just once; the ten biggest clones take up approximately 2%. The material sequenced was CD4+ T cells sorted from PBMCs, taken about 5 days after vaccination. These receptor sequences come from a man in his fifties who received an inactivated influenza vaccine.

This sequence joins TRBV4-1 and TRBJ2-1; 8 nucleotides line up with TRBD1. The CDR3 covers 15 residues. The germline V gene encodes CDR1 MGHRA and CDR2 YSYEKL. With 3 bases clipped from V and 5 bases from J, the junction kept 6 bases outside the gene matches. The CDR3 nucleotides read TGCGCCAGCAGCCACAGGGGGCCAGCAGACAATGAGCAGTTCTTC. It translates to CASSHRGPADNEQFF.

Ten or more counts support this clonotype. The CDR3 loop is CASSLSRGSYEQYF. The DNA for the CDR3 is TGTGCCAGCAGCTTAAGTCGGGGGTCCTACGAGCAGTACTTC. The chain combines TRBV7-9 with TRBJ2-7; tentative D call: TRBD2 (6 bases). The V end lost 2 bases, the J end lost 1 base, and 9 bases lay between the germline ends. The germline gives CDR1 SEHNR, CDR2 FQNEAQ (reference sequence). The length of the CDR3 is 14 residues.

The sample holds a few counts of this clonotype. The V and J genes are TRBV7-9 and TRBJ2-2, with 13 bases fitting TRBD2. Germline trimming cut 6 bases from V and 4 bases from J; bases unmatched to any gene: 5. Germline V gives CDR1 SEHNR, CDR2 FQNEAQ (reference sequence). This CDR3 has 16 residues. DNA for the CDR3: TGTGCCAGCAGACGAAGGACTAGCGGGGGCACCGGGGAGCTGTTTTTT. It yields the protein CASRRRTSGGTGELFF.

This clonotype appeared many times. The chain uses TRBV20-1 and TRBJ2-7; TRBD2 aligns across 7 bases. The CDR3 is 15 amino acids. In germline, CDR1 is DFQATT, CDR2 SNEGSKA (reference sequence). V was pared by 6 bases and J by 4 bases, with 15 bases of the junction left unmatched. For the CDR3, the DNA is TGCAGTGCCTCCCCTGGACTAGTCAAGGGGTACGAGCAGTACTTC. Encoded protein: CSASPGLVKGYEQYF.

The rearrangement links TRBV29-1 to TRBJ2-5; the D gene is possibly TRBD2 (5 bases). Germline V CDR1 and CDR2: SQVTM, ANQGSEA. CDR3 size: 12 residues. Trimming removed 4 bases from V and 2 bases from J, with 8 bases in between. The CDR3 DNA sequence: TGCAGCGTTGTCCGGGATCAAGAGACCCAGTACTTC. Its protein is CSVVRDQETQYF.

V is TRBV5-6 and J is TRBJ2-7, with D maybe TRBD1 (7 bases). Trimming removed 4 bases from V and 6 bases from J, with 17 bases in between. The germline V gene encodes CDR1 SGHDT and CDR2 YYEEEE. The CDR3 spans 14 residues. The CDR3 here is CASSIDRAGGEQYF. CDR3 in DNA: TGTGCCAGCAGCATTGACAGGGCCGGGGGCGAGCAGTACTTC.

The V and J genes are TRBV25-1 and TRBJ2-3, with D possibly TRBD2 on 7 matching bases. The CDR3 length is 15 residues. V lost 3 bases, J lost 4 bases, and 14 bases lay in between. Per the germline V gene, CDR1 is MGHDK and CDR2 is SYGVNS. As DNA, the CDR3 is TGTGCCAGCAGTGACCGGGGGGCTAGAGCAGATACGCAGTATTTT. Encoded protein: CASSDRGARADTQYF.

This chain links TRBV20-1 with TRBJ2-1, with 13 bases identical to TRBD2. Per the germline V gene, CDR1 is DFQATT and CDR2 is SNEGSKA (reference sequence). This CDR3 region has 16 residues. V dropped 3 bases and J dropped 9; count of bases not matched to a gene: 11. CDR3 sequence: CSARASTSGGRGEQFF. CDR3 nucleotides: TGCAGTGCTAGGGCTTCGACTAGCGGGGGGAGGGGTGAGCAGTTCTTC.

The table lists this clonotype with a few counts. This chain connects TRBV20-1 to TRBJ2-7; possibly TRBD1 for D (6 bases). The CDR3 is 11 amino acids. The germline V gene has CDR1 DFQATT and CDR2 SNEGSKA (reference sequence). The V and J ends lost 6 bases and 4 bases respectively, with 10 bases between them. CDR3 in DNA: TGCAGTGCCAGACAGGTATACGAGCAGTACTTC. Its protein is CSARQVYEQYF.

J is TRBJ2-3 and V is TRBV6-1; no definite D call. Germline CDR1 and CDR2: MNHNS and SASEGT. CDR3 size: 13 residues. The V gene lost 11 bases and the J gene lost 1 base, with 13 bases spanning the gap. CDR3 in DNA: TGTGCCGGGCGCTTTCATGGCACAGATACGCAGTATTTT. Protein: CAGRFHGTDTQYF.

The CDR3 DNA follows: TGTGCCAGCAGCCAAGATAGGGTTGGTACGCAGTATTTT. It yields the protein CASSQDRVGTQYF. The chain carries TRBV4-2 and TRBJ2-3, with D unresolved. Trimming removed 0 bases from V and 8 bases from J, with 9 bases in between. The CDR3 contains 13 residues. Germline CDR1 and CDR2: LGHNA and YNFKEQ.

This rearrangement joins TRBV7-9 to TRBJ2-5; D is undetermined. The CDR3 sequence is 13 residues long. V was clipped by 2 bases and J by 5 bases, with 9 bases between them. Germline V gene sequence: CDR1 SEHNR, CDR2 FQNEAQ (reference sequence). CDR3: CASSLRRGETQYF. CDR3 nucleotides: TGTGCCAGCAGCTTACGACGTGGCGAGACCCAGTACTTC.

This sequence joins TRBV6-1 and TRBJ2-2; TRBD1 aligns across 8 bases. V lost 6 bases to trimming and J lost 10 bases; unmatched junction nucleotides: 7. The CDR3 has 13 residues. Germline-derived CDR1 and CDR2 are MNHNS and SASEGT. CDR3 nucleotide sequence: TGTGCCAGCAGAAGCAGGGGGCGGATGGAGCTGTTTTTT. Its protein is CASRSRGRMELFF.

The rearrangement links TRBV14 to TRBJ2-7, with D uncertain. V was clipped by 2 bases and J by 5 bases, with 4 bases between them. The germline CDR1 and CDR2 sequences are SGHDN and FVKESK. The CDR3 contains 11 residues. The CDR3 loop is CASSQYHEQYF. CDR3 DNA: TGTGCCAGCAGCCAATACCACGAGCAGTACTTC.

In this sample, this clonotype turned up a few times. The chain carries TRBV20-1 and TRBJ2-7; no firm D call. This CDR3 is 12 amino acids long. Between the trimmed V and J ends, which lost 1 base and 3 bases, there was a span of 7 bases. Germline V gene sequence: CDR1 DFQATT, CDR2 SNEGSKA (reference sequence). The CDR3 DNA is TGCAGTGCTAGAGCGAACAACTACGAGCAGTACTTC. It yields the protein CSARANNYEQYF.

This clonotype was counted between two and nine times. This sequence joins TRBV7-2 and TRBJ1-1; D is possibly TRBD1 (5 bases). Between the trimmed V and J ends, which lost 4 bases and 4 bases, there was a span of 13 bases. Germline V gene sequence: CDR1 SGHTA, CDR2 FQGNSA. The CDR3 covers 14 residues. In DNA, the CDR3 is TGTGCCAGCAGCTATCAGGGCGTTGGCACTGAAGCTTTCTTT. It is translated as CASSYQGVGTEAFF.

J is TRBJ2-1 and V is TRBV7-2, with 9 bases that match TRBD2. The CDR3 is made up of 15 amino acids. The germline CDR1 and CDR2 sequences are SGHTA and FQGNSA. Losses at the gene ends were 1 base for V and 9 bases for J; bases not matched to a gene: 7. The CDR3 loop reads CASSLVRGGRSEQFF. The CDR3 DNA reads as TGTGCCAGCAGCTTAGTGCGGGGGGGGCGGAGTGAGCAGTTCTTC.

This clonotype was seen a few times. The chain employs TRBV10-3 and TRBJ2-6, with TRBD1 matching 7 bases. CDR1 and CDR2 from the germline V gene are ENHRY and SYGVKD. V dropped 6 bases and J dropped 4; count of bases not matched to a gene: 3. This CDR3 has 14 residues. CDR3 nucleotide sequence: TGTGCCATCAGAGACAGGGCCGGGGCCAACGTCCTGACTTTC. It yields the protein CAIRDRAGANVLTF.